Sequencing of this T cell receptor beta chain was carried out in a study of shared clonotypes between healthy human individuals. The table came from immunoSEQ multiplex PCR; TCRdb's copy has only in-frame clones and leaves some out. The sample has some 600,000 clones, 96% seen once; the top ten hold roughly 0.1%. Germline V gene data show CDR1 as SGHAT and CDR2 as FQNNGV. Trimming took 5 bases from V and 8 from J, leaving 13 bases between them. The CDR3 covers 13 residues. Terminally differentiated effector memory CD45RA+ cells were excluded from the naive CD8 cells, which were CD45RO-negative and positively selected for CCR7. Donors were healthy HIV-negative adults without recent acute infections or vaccinations.

Sequencing was done on a sample of naive CD8+ T cells sorted from blood. The receptor comes from a woman aged 25 to 39 in good health. This chain joins TRBV11-2 and TRBJ2-1; the D is unclear. The CDR3 protein is CASSLHSRDEQFF. The CDR3 region has the DNA TGTGCCAGCAGCCTACACTCAAGGGATGAGCAGTTCTTC. Together with reference TRBV11-2 and TRBJ2-1, the CDR3 gives the full variable domain: EAGVAQSPRYKIIEKRQSVAFWCNPISGHATLYWYQQILGQGPKLLIQFQNNGVVDDSQLPKDRFSAERLKGVDSTLKIQPAKLEDSAVYLCASSLHSRDEQFFGPGTRLTVL.